Below, 13 T cell receptor beta chains from the same sample are listed, as sequenced in a study of T-cell reconstitution after alpha-beta-depleted transplantation in children. The TCRbeta library incorporated unique molecular identifiers. Via MiXCR, TCRdb re-called the PCR reads, giving one row per CDR3 protein. The table shows about 200,000 distinct CDR3 sequences, with more than 12% occurring only once. Sequencing used PBMCs from the stem cell graft donor, obtained from the stem cell graft. Receptors originate from a human donor who donated a stem cell graft to a child with acute lymphoblastic leukemia.

This clonotype was found many times. The V gene is TRBV20-1, the J gene TRBJ2-7; TRBD2 matches at 13 bases. Trimming cost V 0 bases and J 6 bases; bases outside gene matches: 8. The germline V gene has CDR1 DFQATT and CDR2 SNEGSKA (reference sequence). There are 16 residues in the CDR3. The CDR3: CSARDRTSGRKGEQYF. For the CDR3, the DNA is TGCAGTGCTAGAGATCGGACTAGCGGGAGAAAGGGCGAGCAGTACTTC.

In this sample, this clonotype turned up once. A read error may be the cause here, since a much bigger clone is one base away. This CDR3 fails to terminate in the conserved phenylalanine or tryptophan, so it likely reflects a read error. This rearrangement joins TRBV6-2 or TRBV6-3 to TRBJ2-3, with 11 bases that match TRBD2. CDR3 length: 19 amino acids. Per the germline V gene, CDR1 is MNHEY and CDR2 is SVGEGT. V shed 2 bases and J 2 bases; nucleotides not matched to a gene: 12. CDR3 loop: CASSYPLTSGKDNTDTQYL. CDR3 nucleotides: TGTGCCAGCAGTTACCCTTTGACTAGCGGGAAAGATAACACAGATACGCAGTATTTA.

The chain carries TRBV7-8 and TRBJ2-2; 8 bases fit TRBD1. CDR3 length equals 16 residues. Germline V gene lookup returns CDR1 SGHVS and CDR2 FQNEAQ. V was clipped by 6 bases and J by 3 bases; unmatched bases: 9. The CDR3 DNA follows: TGTGCCAGCAGATTCAGGGGGCTAATGGACACCGGGGAGCTGTTTTTT. Translating it yields CASRFRGLMDTGELFF.

This clonotype was picked up many times. This chain links TRBV12-3 or TRBV12-4 with TRBJ2-2, with TRBD2 identical over 14 bases. Trimming took 6 bases from V and 2 from J; bases not matched to a gene: 5. CDR3 size: 17 residues. The CDR3 spells CASRDGLAGGNTGELFF. The CDR3 DNA follows: TGTGCCAGCAGGGACGGACTAGCGGGAGGCAACACCGGGGAGCTGTTTTTT.

The genes are TRBV18 and TRBJ1-3, with D possibly TRBD1 on 6 matching bases. CDR1 is KGHSH, CDR2 LQKENI, per germline. Deletions cut 0 bases from V and 5 bases from J, with 11 bases between. The CDR3 is 15 residues long. Written as DNA, the CDR3 is TGTGCCAGCTCACCACCCGGCAGGGGTCGAAACACCATATATTTT. It yields the protein CASSPPGRGRNTIYF.

At least ten counts were recorded for this clonotype. The rearrangement links TRBV25-1 to TRBJ2-7, with TRBD2 identical over 8 bases. The CDR3 contains 16 residues. Germline CDR1 is MGHDK and CDR2 is SYGVNS. Trimming removed 3 bases from V and 1 base from J; junction bases left unmatched: 8. The CDR3: CASSDSPSGPSYEQYF. The CDR3 DNA is TGTGCCAGCAGTGATTCCCCTAGCGGGCCTTCCTACGAGCAGTACTTC.

This clonotype has ten or more counts. The chain is built from TRBV5-1 and TRBJ2-5; a weak D match, TRBD2 (5 bases). The ends were cut back, 0 bases at V and 3 bases at J, with 12 bases in the middle. The CDR3 loop spans 15 amino acids. Germline V gene sequence: CDR1 SGHRS, CDR2 YFSETQ. The CDR3 sequence: CASSLGGPAKETQYF. The DNA of the CDR3 is TGCGCCAGCAGCTTGGGAGGGCCCGCCAAAGAGACCCAGTACTTC.

The gene calls are TRBV11-3 and TRBJ1-1; D is unresolved. The CDR3 is made up of 17 amino acids. The germline V gene has CDR1 SGHNT and CDR2 YENEEA. Trimming took 0 bases from V and 0 from J, leaving 14 bases between them. This CDR3 reads CASSLDRLGRMNTEAFF. In DNA, the CDR3 is TGTGCCAGCAGCTTAGATCGTTTAGGGCGCATGAACACTGAAGCTTTCTTT. Full variable domain (missing parts from reference TRBV11-3 and TRBJ1-1): EAGVVQSPRYKIIEKKQPVAFWCNPISGHNTLYWYLQNLGQGPELLIRYENEEAVDDSQLPKDRFSAERLKGVDSTLKIQPAELGDSAVYLCASSLDRLGRMNTEAFFGQGTRLTVV.

This clonotype came up many times. The chain is built from TRBV12-3 or TRBV12-4 and TRBJ1-1, with D tentatively TRBD1 (5 bases). Trimming took off 6 bases at V and 5 bases at J, with 22 bases between the two ends. This CDR3 is built from 16 residues. CDR3 nucleotides: TGTGCCAGCAGACCCTGGACACCCCCCCTGATGACTGAAGCTTTCTTT. Translated: CASRPWTPPLMTEAFF.

This clonotype has ten or more counts. The chain recombines TRBV7-8 with TRBJ2-1; 13 bases match TRBD2. V was clipped by 5 bases and J by 5 bases; unmatched bases: 6. The CDR3 spans 16 residues. CDR1 and CDR2 (germline): SGHVS, FQNEAQ. CDR3 DNA sequence: TGTGCCAGCAGCCCGGGACTAGCGGGGCCGAACAATGAGCAGTTCTTC. Its translation is CASSPGLAGPNNEQFF.

A few counts support this clonotype. V is TRBV6-1 and J is TRBJ2-7; D call uncertain. The CDR3 is made up of 14 amino acids. V shed 2 bases and J shed 2 bases, with 10 bases lying between them. Germline-derived CDR1 and CDR2 are MNHNS and SASEGT. DNA of the CDR3: TGTGCCAGCAGTGAATACTCGGTTCCCTACGAGCAGTACTTC. Amino acids: CASSEYSVPYEQYF.

The rearrangement uses TRBV12-3 or TRBV12-4 and TRBJ2-5, with TRBD2 as a possible D gene (5 bases). The CDR3 runs 14 residues. The V end lost 6 bases, the J end lost 4 bases, and 15 bases lay between the germline ends. CDR3 DNA sequence: TGTGCCAGCAGCCGCCCCGGACTCAGAGAGACCCAGTACTTC. Translation gives CASSRPGLRETQYF.

This clonotype turned up a few times. The V and J genes are TRBV4-1 and TRBJ1-4, with 7 bases fitting TRBD1. Germline V lookup: CDR1 MGHRA, CDR2 YSYEKL. J lost 3 bases, V lost 0 bases, and 7 bases had no gene match. The CDR3 has 17 residues. CDR3 coding DNA: TGCGCCAGCAGCCAAGATGAGGGGGCGGCGGCTAATGAAAAACTGTTTTTT. Its translation: CASSQDEGAAANEKLFF.